This is a list of T cell receptor beta chains from one sample in a study of beta chain features in type 1 diabetes. Assay used: immunoSEQ multiplex PCR; TCRdb lists only in-frame clones, some missing. Of about 110,000 clones in the sample, almost 40% were seen once. The specimen was stem cell memory CD4+ T cells from blood. These receptors originate from a woman between 18 and 29 years old in good health. Each CDR3 is given with its conserved first and last residue. Fields, in order: CDR3 DNA, CDR3 protein, J gene, D gene, V gene, clone size. A D gene is named only where the DNA matches it firmly. Clone size, where shown, is once, few, many, or a class for clones that have expanded.

TGTGCCAGCAGTTTCCATGGACTAGCGGGAGACAATGAGCAGTTCTTC,CASSFHGLAGDNEQFF,TRBJ2-1,TRBD2,TRBV27,NA
TGCGCCAGCAGCAGATACCGGGACTTCGGGAGAAATGAGCAGTTCTTC,CASSRYRDFGRNEQFF,TRBJ2-1,NA,TRBV10-2,once
TGTGCCAGCAAGTATGGGCAGGGGGGCTACGAGCAGTACTTC,CASKYGQGGYEQYF,TRBJ2-7,NA,TRBV2,few
TGTGCCAGCAGCCCAGTCCGGGGGGCGCGCACCGGGGAGCTGTTTTTT,CASSPVRGARTGELFF,TRBJ2-2,NA,TRBV11-1,few
TGTGCCAGTAAATCTAGCGGGTACAATGAGCAGTTCTTC,CASKSSGYNEQFF,TRBJ2-1,TRBD2,TRBV6-1,NA
TGCAGTGCTTTGCGGACAGATACGCAGTATTTT,CSALRTDTQYF,TRBJ2-3,NA,TRBV20-1,NA
TGTGCCAGCAGCTTCTTACTAGCGGGAGCGCACTACGAGCAGTACTTC,CASSFLLAGAHYEQYF,TRBJ2-7,TRBD2,TRBV11-2,few
TGTGCCTGGAGTGTAACAGGAATGGGCCAGCCCCAGCATTTT,CAWSVTGMGQPQHF,TRBJ1-5,NA,TRBV30,few
TGTGCCAGCAGCTTTTGGGACAGGGGGTCCGGGGATGGCTACACCTTC,CASSFWDRGSGDGYTF,TRBJ1-2,TRBD1,TRBV5-6,NA
TGTGCCAGCAGCTTTACCTACTCGAATTACTTCACAGATACGCAGTATTTT,CASSFTYSNYFTDTQYF,TRBJ2-3,NA,TRBV11-1,NA
TGTGCCAGCAGCTTAACATCGGGTCTTGAGCAGTTCTTC,CASSLTSGLEQFF,TRBJ2-1,NA,TRBV7-3,few
TGTGCCAGCTCACGGACTAGCGGGAGCTCCTACAATGAGCAGTTCTTC,CASSRTSGSSYNEQFF,TRBJ2-1,TRBD2,TRBV18,NA
TGTGCCAGCAGTGAATCGGCGGTCTCCTACAATGAGCAGTTCTTC,CASSESAVSYNEQFF,TRBJ2-1,NA,TRBV25-1,NA
TGTGCCAGCAGCTTAGGCGGGAGGGCTGTCGGGGAGCTGTTTTTT,CASSLGGRAVGELFF,TRBJ2-2,TRBD2,TRBV7-9,NA
TGTGCCAGCACTAGCGTACATAGAGATACGCAGTATTTT,CASTSVHRDTQYF,TRBJ2-3,NA,TRBV6-1,NA
TGTGCCAGCTCCTTTGTGAATAGTGCCCCATTGCTGAACACTGAAGCTTTCTTT,CASSFVNSAPLLNTEAFF,TRBJ1-1,NA,TRBV28,NA
TGTGCCAGCAGACAGGTGGGAGGGCCCCTTGAGCAGTTCTTC,CASRQVGGPLEQFF,TRBJ2-1,TRBD2,TRBV4-2,NA
TGCGCCAGCAGCCACGGCGGGAGGGCCCTTTCAGATACGCAGTATTTT,CASSHGGRALSDTQYF,TRBJ2-3,TRBD2,TRBV4-1,NA
TGTGCCAGCAGCTCCGGGACAGGGGACGAAAAACTGTTTTTT,CASSSGTGDEKLFF,TRBJ1-4,TRBD1,TRBV28,few
TGTGCCAGCAGTGAAATTATGGGGGGAGCTTGGGTCTACGAGCAGTACTTC,CASSEIMGGAWVYEQYF,TRBJ2-7,NA,TRBV6-1,few
TGTGCCAGCAGCTCGGGACAGGGGATCGGGGAGCTGTTTTTT,CASSSGQGIGELFF,TRBJ2-2,TRBD1,TRBV6-6,NA
TGCGCCAGCAGCCTGATCCAGCGGGAGAAGTACGAGCAGTACTTC,CASSLIQREKYEQYF,TRBJ2-7,TRBD2,TRBV5-1,few
TGTGCCAGCAGCTTAGGGGGGGCGAACACCGGGGAGCTGTTTTTT,CASSLGGANTGELFF,TRBJ2-2,NA,TRBV11-3,NA
TGTGCCAGCTCACCACCTGTGTCGGGGGGGTCTGGGGCCAACGTCCTGACTTTC,CASSPPVSGGSGANVLTF,TRBJ2-6,TRBD2,TRBV18,few
TGTGCCAGCAGCTTAGGGCTCTACACCGGGGAGCTGTTTTTT,CASSLGLYTGELFF,TRBJ2-2,NA,TRBV7-2,NA
TGTGCCAGCAGCCCCCTTCGGGGAGCCAAAAACATTCAGTACTTC,CASSPLRGAKNIQYF,TRBJ2-4,NA,TRBV7-2,NA
TGTGCCAGCAGCTTATGGGAGGGGAAGAACTATGGCTACACCTTC,CASSLWEGKNYGYTF,TRBJ1-2,NA,TRBV7-9,NA
TGTGCCAGCAGCCTACGGACAGAGAATCAGCCCCAGCATTTT,CASSLRTENQPQHF,TRBJ1-5,NA,TRBV7-2,NA
TGTGCCAGCAGAGGACTAGCGAGGAACAATGAGCAGTTCTTC,CASRGLARNNEQFF,TRBJ2-1,TRBD2,TRBV6-5,once
TGTGCCAGCAGTTTATTGGGGGGAAACAATCAGCCCCAGCATTTT,CASSLLGGNNQPQHF,TRBJ1-5,NA,TRBV28,NA
TGTGCCAGCCGTACTTACTACGAGCAGTACTTC,CASRTYYEQYF,TRBJ2-7,NA,TRBV6-5,NA
TGTGCCAGCAGCCAAGATATTACTAGCGGGGACACAGATACGCAGTATTTT,CASSQDITSGDTDTQYF,TRBJ2-3,TRBD2,TRBV14,once
TGTGCCAGCAGCCACCGGACAGGGCTGGCCACTGAAGCTTTCTTT,CASSHRTGLATEAFF,TRBJ1-1,TRBD1,TRBV7-9,NA
TGTGCCAGCAGTCTGGACAGGGGGCAAGGCTACACCTTC,CASSLDRGQGYTF,TRBJ1-2,TRBD1,TRBV6-1,NA
TGTGCCAGTGGTCTAGCGGGATACTCCTACAATGAGCAGTTCTTC,CASGLAGYSYNEQFF,TRBJ2-1,TRBD2,TRBV19,NA
TGCAGCGTTTCGGGACACCATGAGCAGTTCTTC,CSVSGHHEQFF,TRBJ2-1,NA,TRBV29-1,many
TGTGCCACCACGGGACTAGCGAACACCGGGGAGCTGTTTTTT,CATTGLANTGELFF,TRBJ2-2,TRBD2,TRBV6-5,few
TGTGCCAGCAGGTGGGCAGAAAATCAGCCCCAGCATTTT,CASRWAENQPQHF,TRBJ1-5,NA,TRBV28,NA
TGTGCCAGCAGTTTACCAACAGGGTCAGGCTATGGCTACACCTTC,CASSLPTGSGYGYTF,TRBJ1-2,NA,TRBV28,once
TGCGCCAGCAGCTGGACTAGCGGGAGCTCTGGGGCCAACGTCCTGACTTTC,CASSWTSGSSGANVLTF,TRBJ2-6,TRBD2,TRBV5-1,once
TGTGCCAGCAGTTACCTTGGTCAGGGAAAAGAGACCCAGTACTTC,CASSYLGQGKETQYF,TRBJ2-5,NA,TRBV6-5,few
TGTGCTAGTGGCAGACAGGGCGGCAACACTGAAGCTTTCTTT,CASGRQGGNTEAFF,TRBJ1-1,TRBD1,TRBV12-5,NA
TGCGCCAGCAGCCAAGGGCGGGCTTCCTACGAGCAGTACTTC,CASSQGRASYEQYF,TRBJ2-7,NA,TRBV4-1,few
TGTGCCAGTAGTATCGTCGGGAGATTTTGGAAAACTGTTTTT,CASSIVGRFWKTVF,TRBJ1-4,NA,TRBV19,NA
TGTGCCTGGAGTCGGCAGGGACTTTCACCCCTCCACTTT,CAWSRQGLSPLHF,TRBJ1-6,NA,TRBV30,NA
TGTGCCAGCAGCCCTCTCCCAGGCACAGATACGCAGTATTTT,CASSPLPGTDTQYF,TRBJ2-3,NA,TRBV5-4,NA
TGTGCCATCGGGCGACAGCCCCAAGAGACCCAGTACTTC,CAIGRQPQETQYF,TRBJ2-5,NA,TRBV10-3,NA
TGTGCCAGCCGTACAGCTCTAGCCAAAAACATTCAGTACTTC,CASRTALAKNIQYF,TRBJ2-4,NA,TRBV6-6,NA
TGTGCCAGCAGCCGGGACAGATTCTACGAGCAGTACTTC,CASSRDRFYEQYF,TRBJ2-7,TRBD1,TRBV5-6,NA
TGCGCCAGCAGCAAGACTAGCGGGTTAGGAGATACGCAGTATTTT,CASSKTSGLGDTQYF,TRBJ2-3,TRBD2,TRBV5-1,NA
TGCAGCGTGCAGGGTAGCAAGGGGGTTTGGGACTACGAGCAGTACTTC,CSVQGSKGVWDYEQYF,TRBJ2-7,NA,TRBV29-1,NA